The 20 T cell receptor beta chains in this list originate from one sample, sequenced in a study of vaccination and CD4 T cells after COVID-19. Their antigens are not known. Treatment given: roughly 11-day PBMC culture with coronavirus spike peptide pools or control peptides (ViraFEST assay). The Oncomine TCR Beta short-read assay was applied to DNA of cultured CD4+ T cells. Each CDR3 protein is one row after TCRdb ran MiXCR on the PCR reads. Here the sample spans a few thousand distinct CDR3 sequences, roughly 19% being singletons. The sample consisted of CD4+ T cells from blood, cultured in vitro. These receptors all come from a human donor who had recovered from COVID-19.

CDR3 residues: CASSQRLAGVETQYF. The CDR3 bases are TGTGCCAGCAGCCAGCGGCTAGCGGGGGTAGAGACCCAGTACTTC. The chain links TRBV11-2 to TRBJ2-5; 10 bases line up with TRBD2. The CDR3 length is 15 residues. The germline gives CDR1 SGHAT, CDR2 FQNNGV. J was trimmed by 4 bases and V by 5 bases; bases with no gene match: 7.

This clonotype appeared a few times. This sequence joins TRBV20-1 and TRBJ1-2; possible D gene TRBD1, 5 bases. From germline, CDR1 is DFQATT and CDR2 SNEGSKA (reference sequence). The CDR3 consists of 16 residues. The V end was cut by 0 bases, the J end by 4 bases, with 18 bases between. CDR3 residues: CSARDNRDYIRYGYTF. CDR3 bases: TGCAGTGCTAGAGATAACCGGGACTATATTCGCTATGGCTACACCTTC.

CDR3 region: CASSPLGAGNSYEQYF. The CDR3 DNA reads as TGCGCCAGCAGCCCGCTGGGTGCGGGGAACTCCTACGAGCAGTACTTC. The rearrangement joins TRBV5-1 to TRBJ2-7, with TRBD2 as a possible D gene (6 bases). The CDR3 has 16 residues. The V gene's germline CDR1 is SGHRS and CDR2 YFSETQ. The V end was cut by 4 bases, the J end by 0 bases, with 17 bases between.

The V and J genes are TRBV12-3 or TRBV12-4 and TRBJ2-5; TRBD2 matches 14 bases. Germline trimming cut 4 bases from V and 5 bases from J; bases unmatched to any gene: 9. The CDR3 length is 17 residues. In DNA, the CDR3 is TGTGCCAGCAGTTATAAACGACTAGCGGGGGGGAAGGAGACCCAGTACTTC. Its protein product is CASSYKRLAGGKETQYF.

CDR3 loop: CASTRLEGGPEAFF. The CDR3 bases are TGTGCCAGTACCAGACTTGAGGGGGGGCCTGAAGCTTTCTTT. The V and J genes are TRBV19 and TRBJ1-1; D might be TRBD1 (6 bases). The CDR3 is made up of 14 amino acids. Germline V CDR1 and CDR2: LNHDA, SQIVND (reference sequence). The V gene lost 7 bases and the J gene lost 6 bases, with 18 bases spanning the gap.

There are a few counts of this clonotype. This sequence joins TRBV5-1 and TRBJ1-2, with D unresolved. The CDR3 is 13 residues long. Germline V gene lookup returns CDR1 SGHRS and CDR2 YFSETQ. The germline V and J ends were trimmed by 5 bases and 5 bases, with 13 bases remaining between them. The CDR3 DNA reads as TGCGCCAGCAGTCTTCAGGAGGCTTATGGCTACACCTTC. Residues: CASSLQEAYGYTF. The full variable domain, with the rest looked up from reference TRBV5-1 and TRBJ1-2, is KAGVTQTPRYLIKTRGQQVTLSCSPISGHRSVSWYQQTPGQGLQFLFEYFSETQRNKGNFPGRFSGRQFSNSRSEMNVSTLELGDSALYLCASSLQEAYGYTFGSGTRLTVV.

This clonotype was recorded only once. This chain joins TRBV5-4 and TRBJ2-5; D assignment may be TRBD1 or TRBD2 (5 bases each). The CDR3 runs 15 residues. V was clipped by 0 bases and J by 4 bases, with 13 bases between them. Germline V lookup: CDR1 SGHNT, CDR2 YYREEE (reference sequence). The CDR3 sequence: CASSLAGATRETQYF. The CDR3 DNA reads TGTGCCAGCAGCTTGGCCGGGGCCACCAGAGAGACCCAGTACTTC.

This clonotype appeared a few times. This chain connects TRBV12-3 or TRBV12-4 to TRBJ1-3; no definite D call. V lost 0 bases and J 7 bases, leaving 4 bases between the germline ends. The CDR3 totals 12 residues. The CDR3 sequence: CASSLASNTIYF. CDR3 nucleotide sequence: TGTGCCAGCAGTTTAGCCTCGAACACCATATATTTT.

Only a few counts were recorded for this clonotype. The V call is TRBV12-3 or TRBV12-4, the J call TRBJ2-7; 9 positions agree with TRBD1. The CDR3 spans 14 residues. The V segment lost 6 bases and the J segment 1 base; nucleotides outside the gene matches: 4. The CDR3 DNA reads as TGTGCCAGCAGCCGGACAGGGGAATCCTACGAGCAGTACTTC. Translation: CASSRTGESYEQYF.

This clonotype came up a few times. The chain links TRBV7-9 to TRBJ2-2; a possible D gene is TRBD2 (6 bases). Germline assignment: CDR1 SEHNR and CDR2 FQNEAQ (reference sequence). V shed 3 bases and J shed 5 bases, with 13 bases lying between them. This CDR3 region has 15 residues. The CDR3 sequence: CASSFPTRYTGELFF. Written as DNA, the CDR3 is TGTGCCAGCAGCTTCCCGACTAGGTATACCGGGGAGCTGTTTTTT.

The chain employs TRBV30 and TRBJ1-5; D unresolved. The V gene lost 2 bases and the J gene lost 6 bases, with 11 bases spanning the gap. Germline V lookup: CDR1 GTSNPN, CDR2 SVGIG (reference sequence). The CDR3 totals 13 residues. CDR3 protein: CAWSSQPRQPQHF. The CDR3 DNA reads TGTGCCTGGAGTAGTCAGCCACGTCAGCCCCAGCATTTT.

The chain employs TRBV11-2 and TRBJ2-3; D call uncertain. The CDR3 consists of 13 residues. Germline V gene sequence: CDR1 SGHAT, CDR2 FQNNGV. V lost 6 bases and J 2 bases, leaving 9 bases between the germline ends. In nucleotides, the CDR3 is TGTGCCAGCAGTCGTAGGGACACAGATACGCAGTATTTT. It is translated as CASSRRDTDTQYF.

By share, this clonotype ranks as medium-sized. The chain employs TRBV6-5 and TRBJ1-6, with no clear D. CDR1 and CDR2 from the germline V gene are MNHEY and SVGAGI. Trimming shortened V by 0 bases and J by 0 bases, and 9 bases separated the two germline ends. This CDR3 is built from 17 residues. DNA of the CDR3: TGTGCCAGCAGTTACTCGAGCCCCCGCTCCTATAATTCACCCCTCCACTTT. Protein: CASSYSSPRSYNSPLHF.

The chain employs TRBV12-3 or TRBV12-4 and TRBJ2-7; 14 bases align to TRBD2. This CDR3 has 16 amino acids. J was trimmed by 3 bases and V by 7 bases; bases with no gene match: 8. The CDR3 DNA sequence: TGTGCCAGCACCGCCGAGGGACTAGCGGGGGTCTACGAGCAGTACTTC. Protein product: CASTAEGLAGVYEQYF.

The V gene is TRBV9, the J gene TRBJ1-2; maybe TRBD1 (6 bases). The CDR3 is made up of 11 amino acids. CDR1 is SGDLS, CDR2 YYNGEE, per germline. V dropped 4 bases and J dropped 7 bases, with 8 bases sitting between them. CDR3 sequence (DNA): TGTGCCAGCAGCACAGGGTTTGGCTACACCTTC. As protein: CASSTGFGYTF.

This clonotype has a handful of counts. CDR3 protein: CASSKPQRPQETQYF. CDR3 nucleotides: TGTGCCAGCAGCAAACCGCAGAGACCACAAGAGACCCAGTACTTC. The chain couples TRBV21-1 to TRBJ2-5. TRBV21-1 is deemed a pseudogene. The CDR3 runs 15 residues.

This chain connects TRBV11-2 to TRBJ2-2; 8 bases align to TRBD2. The CDR3 spans 18 residues. V gave up 4 bases and J gave up 4 bases; unmatched junction bases: 14. CDR1 is SGHAT, CDR2 FQNNGV, per germline. The CDR3 DNA reads TGTGCCAGCAGCTCCCCCAGCTTGCGGGGGGTGATCACCGGGGAGCTGTTTTTT. It is translated as CASSSPSLRGVITGELFF.

In this sample, this clonotype turned up a few times. The chain carries TRBV2 and TRBJ1-1; TRBD1 might be the D (6 bases). Germline V gene data show CDR1 as SNHLY and CDR2 as FYNNEI. CDR3 length: 14 amino acids. The V gene lost 5 bases and the J gene lost 5 bases, with 15 bases spanning the gap. The CDR3 loop reads CASSQQGGGTEAFF. The CDR3 DNA is TGTGCCAGCAGTCAACAGGGAGGTGGAACTGAAGCTTTCTTT.

This clonotype qualifies as medium-sized. The rearrangement links TRBV27 to TRBJ1-5; D remains ambiguous. Trimming stripped 3 bases from V and 0 bases from J, with 9 bases between. The CDR3 runs 15 residues. CDR1 is MNHEY and CDR2 is SMNVEV in the germline V gene (reference sequence). The CDR3 loop reads CASSFRGNSNQPQHF. The CDR3 bases are TGTGCCAGCAGTTTTCGGGGTAATAGCAATCAGCCCCAGCATTTT.

This clonotype was recorded a few times. This sequence joins TRBV6-2 or TRBV6-3 and TRBJ1-1; D possibly corresponds to TRBD1 (5 bases). The germline CDR1 and CDR2 sequences are MNHEY and SVGEGT. Trimming removed 2 bases from V and 6 bases from J, with 16 bases in between. The CDR3 totals 15 residues. CDR3 bases: TGTGCCAGCAGTTACCGGGCCGGGGCAATAGCTGAAGCTTTCTTT. Translating it yields CASSYRAGAIAEAFF.